The 5 T cell receptor beta chains listed next were all sequenced from one sample in a study of cytomegalovirus exposure and HLA in healthy donors. This table comes from immunoSEQ multiplex PCR, and its TCRdb copy is limited to in-frame clones, with some not included. The data show 90,000 or so clones, with 96% seen just once and 0.78% held by the top ten. The sample was PBMCs. The receptor source for this set is a young man in good health and CMV-seronegative.

The chain joins TRBV2 to TRBJ1-3; 8 bases line up with TRBD1. Germline CDR1 SNHLY, CDR2 FYNNEI. The CDR3 spans 15 residues. J gave up 3 bases and V 9 bases, and 10 bases lay outside the gene matches. The CDR3 spells CASAQGASVGNTIYF. In nucleotides, the CDR3 is TGTGCCAGTGCCCAGGGGGCCTCAGTTGGAAACACCATATATTTT.

V gene TRBV5-1 combines with J gene TRBJ2-3; 8 positions match TRBD2. The J segment lost 1 base and the V segment lost 4 bases, leaving 5 bases of the junction unmatched. This CDR3 comprises 15 residues. The V gene's germline CDR1 is SGHRS and CDR2 YFSETQ. As DNA, the CDR3 is TGCGCCAGCAGCAGCAACGGGGGGGGCACAGATACGCAGTATTTT. This codes for CASSSNGGGTDTQYF.

The V gene is TRBV25-1, the J gene TRBJ2-7; 8 positions agree with TRBD1. J lost 0 bases, V lost 4 bases, and 2 bases had no gene match. CDR3 length equals 14 residues. Germline loops: CDR1 MGHDK, CDR2 SYGVNS. The DNA for the CDR3 is TGTGCCAGCAGTGGGACAGGGATCTCCTACGAGCAGTACTTC. This gives the protein CASSGTGISYEQYF.

J is TRBJ1-2 and V is TRBV7-9, with a tentative D call TRBD1 (5 bases). CDR1 and CDR2 (germline): SEHNR, FQNEAQ (reference sequence). V lost 5 bases and J lost 1, with 14 bases in between. The CDR3 contains 15 residues. The CDR3 region is CASSPGGLFNYGYTF. The CDR3 nucleotides are TGTGCCAGCAGCCCTGGGGGACTTTTTAACTATGGCTACACCTTC. Full variable domain (rest looked up from reference TRBV7-9 and TRBJ1-2): DTGVSQNPRHKITKRGQNVTFRCDPISEHNRLYWYRQTLGQGPEFLTYFQNEAQLEKSRLLSDRFSAERPKGSFSTLEIQRTEQGDSAMYLCASSPGGLFNYGYTFGSGTRLTVV.

The chain links TRBV5-6 to TRBJ2-7; 8 bases agree with TRBD1. Trimming at V came to 4 bases and at J to 7 bases, leaving 13 bases not matched to a gene. The germline CDR1 and CDR2 sequences are SGHDT and YYEEEE. CDR3 size: 15 residues. CDR3 bases: TGTGCCAGCAGCCCTGGGACAGGCCCCGAAAGGGAGCAGTACTTC. It specifies CASSPGTGPEREQYF.